The clone carrying this TCR beta chain was seen more than once but under ten times. Its antigen is as yet unknown. This sample was taken from a study of response to subunit inactivated influenza vaccine. The study, taken as a whole, reports: Every seasonal influenza vaccination brings in few new T cells, the authors suggested.

TCRdb re-called the RT-PCR reads through MiXCR, storing one row per CDR3 protein. The data show around 760,000 distinct CDR3 sequences, about 15% seen once. CDR3 length equals 14 residues. Germline CDR1 reads MNHNS; CDR2 reads SASEGT. V lost 2 bases and J lost 13; bases outside the gene matches: 10. The clonotype was recovered from a man between 50 and 59 years old who received an inactivated influenza vaccine. The chain uses TRBV6-1 and TRBJ2-7; 11 bases are shared with TRBD2. The sample was PBMCs from blood, taken roughly 2 weeks before vaccination. Here the CDR3 reads CASSEPGLADPIYF. The CDR3 nucleotides are TGTGCCAGCAGTGAACCGGGACTAGCGGATCCAATATACTTC.